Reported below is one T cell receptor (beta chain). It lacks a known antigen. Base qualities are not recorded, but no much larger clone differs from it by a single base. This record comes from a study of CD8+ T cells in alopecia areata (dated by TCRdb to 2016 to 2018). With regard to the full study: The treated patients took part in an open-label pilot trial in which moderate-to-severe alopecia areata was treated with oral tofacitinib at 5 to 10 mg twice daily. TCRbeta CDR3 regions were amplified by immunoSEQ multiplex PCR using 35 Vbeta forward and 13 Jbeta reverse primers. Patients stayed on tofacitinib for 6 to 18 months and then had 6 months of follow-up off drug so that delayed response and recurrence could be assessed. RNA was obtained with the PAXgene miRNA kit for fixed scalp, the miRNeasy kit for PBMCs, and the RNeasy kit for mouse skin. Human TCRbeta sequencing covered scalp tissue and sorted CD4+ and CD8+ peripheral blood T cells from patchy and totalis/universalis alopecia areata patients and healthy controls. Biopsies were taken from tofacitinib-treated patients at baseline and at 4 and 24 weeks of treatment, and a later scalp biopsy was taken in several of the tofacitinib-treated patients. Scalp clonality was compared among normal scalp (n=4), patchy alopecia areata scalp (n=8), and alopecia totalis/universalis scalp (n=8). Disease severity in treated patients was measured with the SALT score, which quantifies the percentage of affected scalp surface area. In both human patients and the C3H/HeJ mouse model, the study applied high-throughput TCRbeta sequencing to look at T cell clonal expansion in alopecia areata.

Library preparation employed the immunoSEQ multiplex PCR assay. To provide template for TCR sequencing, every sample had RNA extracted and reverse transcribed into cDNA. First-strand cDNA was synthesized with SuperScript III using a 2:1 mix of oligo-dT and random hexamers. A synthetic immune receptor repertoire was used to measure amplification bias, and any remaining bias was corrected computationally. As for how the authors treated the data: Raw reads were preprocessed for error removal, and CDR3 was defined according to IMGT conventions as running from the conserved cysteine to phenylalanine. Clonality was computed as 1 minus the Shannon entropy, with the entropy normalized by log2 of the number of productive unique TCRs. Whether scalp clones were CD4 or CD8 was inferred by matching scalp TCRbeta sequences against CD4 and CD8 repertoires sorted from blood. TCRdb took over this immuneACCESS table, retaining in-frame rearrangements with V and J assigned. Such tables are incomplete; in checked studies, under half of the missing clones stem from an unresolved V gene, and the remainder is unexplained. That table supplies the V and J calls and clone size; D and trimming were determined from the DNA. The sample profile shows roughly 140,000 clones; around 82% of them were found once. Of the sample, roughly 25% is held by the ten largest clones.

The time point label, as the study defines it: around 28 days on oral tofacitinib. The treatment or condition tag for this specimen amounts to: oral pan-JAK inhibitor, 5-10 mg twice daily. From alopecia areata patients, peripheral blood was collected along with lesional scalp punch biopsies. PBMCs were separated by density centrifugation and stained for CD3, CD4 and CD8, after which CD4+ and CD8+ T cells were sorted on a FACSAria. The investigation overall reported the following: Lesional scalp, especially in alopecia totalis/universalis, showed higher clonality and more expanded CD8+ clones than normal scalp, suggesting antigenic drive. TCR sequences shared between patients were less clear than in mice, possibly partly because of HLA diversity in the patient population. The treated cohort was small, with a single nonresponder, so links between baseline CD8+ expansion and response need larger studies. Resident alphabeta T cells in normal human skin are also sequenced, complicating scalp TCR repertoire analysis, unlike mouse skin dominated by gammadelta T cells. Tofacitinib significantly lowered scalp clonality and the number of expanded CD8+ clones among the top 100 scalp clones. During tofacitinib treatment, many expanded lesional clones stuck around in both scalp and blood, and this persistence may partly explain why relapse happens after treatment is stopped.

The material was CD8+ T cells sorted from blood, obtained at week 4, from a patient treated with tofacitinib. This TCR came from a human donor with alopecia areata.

CDR3 sequence: CASSFQGGTDTQYF. The nucleotide sequence reads as follows: TGTGCCAGCAGCTTTCAGGGAGGGACAGATACGCAGTATTTT. Recombination linked TRBV7-2 to TRBJ2-3; TRBD2 agrees with 7 junctional bases. Its CDR3 holds 14 amino acids, cysteine through phenylalanine. This entry keeps only the CDR3 DNA: 42 bases, framed from base 1. Trimming removed 3 bases from V and 3 bases from J; the gene matches leave 3 bases unexplained. Reading the germline V gene gives CDR1 SGHTA and CDR2 FQGNSA.